These 12 T cell receptor beta chains came from one sample sequenced in a study of T cell changes during pregnancy in multiple sclerosis. Sequencing used immunoSEQ multiplex PCR; TCRdb keeps in-frame clones, though not all of them. There are around 80,000 clones in the sample; about 95% occur only once, and about 1.2% lies in the top ten. The source was peripheral blood, collected in the second trimester of pregnancy. The receptors originated from a female donor with multiple sclerosis, enrolled in a pregnancy study.

V and J are TRBV30 and TRBJ1-1; no definite D call. V lost 3 bases to trimming and J lost 1 base, with 6 bases between them. Germline lookup yields CDR1 GTSNPN and CDR2 SVGIG (reference sequence). The CDR3 totals 12 residues. The CDR3 DNA is TGTGCCTGGAGCCCCGGGAACACTGAAGCTTTCTTT. Its translation is CAWSPGNTEAFF.

The chain carries TRBV6-5 and TRBJ1-4; D is possibly TRBD1 (5 bases). Trimming shortened V by 0 bases and J by 11 bases, and 16 bases separated the two germline ends. This CDR3 is built from 15 residues. Looked up from germline, CDR1 is MNHEY and CDR2 is SVGAGI. Here the CDR3 reads CASSYSGPTEGKLFF. CDR3 bases: TGTGCCAGCAGTTACTCGGGTCCGACGGAGGGGAAACTGTTTTTT.

The genes are TRBV9 and TRBJ1-5; TRBD1 matches at 8 bases. Germline V lookup: CDR1 SGDLS, CDR2 YYNGEE. This CDR3 spans 15 amino acids. The junction had 4 bases not matched to a gene; V was cut back by 4 bases and J by 1 base. This chain's CDR3 is CASSLGTGSNQPQHF. CDR3 in DNA: TGTGCCAGCAGCTTAGGGACAGGAAGCAATCAGCCCCAGCATTTT.

V gene TRBV5-6 combines with J gene TRBJ1-5; D is ambiguous. CDR3 length: 14 amino acids. V lost 0 bases and J 7 bases, leaving 11 bases between the germline ends. Germline V gene lookup returns CDR1 SGHDT and CDR2 YYEEEE. The CDR3 region has the DNA TGTGCCAGCAGCTTGGCGGGTTATGGGCAGCCCCAGCATTTT. It translates to CASSLAGYGQPQHF.

The chain employs TRBV10-3 and TRBJ2-7, with D possibly being TRBD1 (5 bases). The germline V gene has CDR1 ENHRY and CDR2 SYGVKD. The CDR3 runs to 14 residues. Trimming shortened V by 1 base and J by 0 bases, and 7 bases separated the two germline ends. The CDR3 here is CAISEWQGSYEQYF. The CDR3 coding sequence is TGTGCCATCAGTGAGTGGCAGGGCTCCTACGAGCAGTACTTC.

The CDR3 DNA reads TGCAGTGCTATTGGGGCAATTGAGCAGTTCTTC. As protein: CSAIGAIEQFF. The V call is TRBV20-1, the J call TRBJ2-1; D is perhaps TRBD1 (5 bases). There are 11 residues in the CDR3. The ends were cut back, 4 bases at V and 9 bases at J, with 10 bases in the middle. Germline values: CDR1 DFQATT, CDR2 SNEGSKA (reference sequence).

The chain combines TRBV11-2 with TRBJ2-5, with TRBD1 identical over 12 bases. The V gene end was trimmed by 4 bases and the J gene end by 5 bases; junction bases not matched to a gene: 5. Germline V gene data show CDR1 as SGHAT and CDR2 as FQNNGV. This CDR3 contains 15 residues. CDR3 coding DNA: TGTGCCAGCAGCTCGGGACAGGGGGCAGTGGAGACCCAGTACTTC. Its translation: CASSSGQGAVETQYF.

This clone was counted once. V is TRBV11-2 and J is TRBJ1-2; a possible D gene is TRBD1 (5 bases). CDR1 is SGHAT, CDR2 FQNNGV, per germline. The CDR3 has 19 amino acids. V was cut by 3 bases and J by 2 bases, with 25 bases left in between. The CDR3, as DNA: TGTGCCAGCAGCTTTCGCCTCCCCCGCCAGGAGGGGCGCAACTATGGCTACACCTTC. It codes for CASSFRLPRQEGRNYGYTF.

This chain connects TRBV20-1 to TRBJ2-7, with D perhaps matching TRBD2 (5 bases). Trimming removed 0 bases from V and 5 bases from J, with 5 bases in between. The CDR3 covers 11 residues. Germline V gene sequence: CDR1 DFQATT, CDR2 SNEGSKA (reference sequence). This CDR3 is CSARERDEQYF. DNA of the CDR3: TGCAGTGCTAGAGAGCGGGACGAGCAGTACTTC.

This clone appeared a single time. The gene calls are TRBV30 and TRBJ2-1, with 9 bases aligning to TRBD1. Trimming removed 5 bases from V and 9 bases from J; junction bases left unmatched: 2. Looked up from germline, CDR1 is GTSNPN and CDR2 is SVGIG (reference sequence). The CDR3 runs 11 residues. Here the CDR3 DNA reads TGTGCCTGGGGACAGGGGCTTGAGCAGTTCTTC. It codes for CAWGQGLEQFF.

This CDR3 reads CASSLSDRSSYEQYF. In nucleotides, the CDR3 is TGTGCCAGCAGCTTATCGGACAGGAGCTCCTACGAGCAGTACTTC. This chain joins TRBV7-6 and TRBJ2-7; 7 nucleotides align to TRBD1. With V trimmed by 2 bases and J by 0 bases, 4 bases remained unmatched. The CDR3 loop spans 15 amino acids. Germline CDR1 and CDR2: SGHVS and FNYEAQ.

J is TRBJ2-5 and V is TRBV7-8, with 9 bases matching TRBD2. From germline, CDR1 is SGHVS and CDR2 FQNEAQ. V shed 5 bases, J shed 4 bases, and the junction held 14 bases outside the gene matches. The CDR3 spans 17 residues. This chain's CDR3 is CASSALAGLPPRETQYF. In nucleotides, the CDR3 is TGTGCCAGCAGCGCACTAGCGGGCCTCCCCCCCCGAGAGACCCAGTACTTC.